Listed below are T cell receptor beta chains from one sample, sequenced in a study of cytomegalovirus exposure and HLA in healthy donors. TCRdb's table, derived via immunoSEQ multiplex PCR, lists solely in-frame clones and lacks some. The table lists 200,000 to 250,000 clones, around four fifths of them singletons. Sequences were obtained from PBMCs. The receptor source for this set is a woman aged 45-65 years in good health and CMV-seropositive. Each CDR3 is given with its conserved first and last residue. D genes are given only for firm matches. A clone size is listed for some rows: how often the clone was seen (once, few, many), or a class if it is expanded.

- TRBJ2-2 TRBV6-5 - CASSYQGQNTGELFF TGTGCCAGCAGTTACCAGGGACAGAACACCGGGGAGCTGTTTTTT
- TRBJ1-1 TRBV2 - CASSGHLGGTEAFF TGTGCCAGCAGTGGACACTTAGGGGGCACTGAAGCTTTCTTT
once TRBJ1-1 TRBV5-6 - CASRSQGGTEAFF TGTGCCAGCAGGAGCCAGGGAGGTACTGAAGCTTTCTTT
few TRBJ1-4 TRBV7-9 - CASSPQGGNEKLFF TGTGCCAGCAGTCCGCAGGGTGGGAATGAAAAACTGTTTTTT
- TRBJ1-4 TRBV28 - CASSGPEGGDNEKLFF TGTGCCAGCAGCGGTCCGGAGGGTGGTGATAATGAAAAACTGTTTTTT
- TRBJ2-7 TRBV28 TRBD1 CASSQTGVAPYEQYF TGTGCCAGCAGTCAGACAGGGGTAGCACCCTACGAGCAGTACTTC
- TRBJ2-7 TRBV4-3 - CASSDGLPAYEQYF TGCGCCAGCAGTGATGGACTCCCGGCCTACGAGCAGTACTTC
few TRBJ1-5 TRBV28 TRBD1 CASETGDQQPQHF TGTGCCAGCGAGACAGGGGATCAGCAGCCCCAGCATTTT
once TRBJ1-6 TRBV7-9 TRBD1 CASSPTGQGSAPLHF TGTGCCAGCAGTCCTACCGGACAGGGAAGCGCCCCCCTCCACTTT
- TRBJ1-1 TRBV4-3 - CASSLNRGGTEAFF TGCGCCAGCAGCCTCAATAGGGGGGGCACTGAAGCTTTCTTT
- TRBJ2-2 TRBV30 - CARRFQSGELFF TGTGCCCGGCGGTTTCAGTCCGGGGAGCTGTTTTTT